These 12 T cell receptor beta chains were all obtained from the same sample, sequenced in a study of blood T cell repertoires in COVID-19. Sequenced by immunoSEQ multiplex PCR; TCRdb stores in-frame clones only, minus some. The top ten hold around 10% of the sample, which has about 250,000 clones, roughly 90% seen once. What was sequenced was PBMCs or T cells enriched from blood (not recorded which). The receptors derive from a man in his forties who had recovered from COVID-19.

J is TRBJ2-2 and V is TRBV12-5; 8 positions agree with TRBD1. The CDR3 runs 15 residues. Trimming cost V 5 bases and J 4 bases; bases outside gene matches: 6. Germline CDR1 is LGHNT and CDR2 is FRNRAP. The CDR3 bases are TGTGCTAGTGGTACCCGACAGGGGAGCACCGGGGAGCTGTTTTTT. This sequence encodes CASGTRQGSTGELFF.

A single count supports this clone. The chain uses TRBV28 and TRBJ2-1, with 7 bases matching TRBD2. The junction had 8 bases not matched to a gene; V was cut back by 3 bases and J by 0 bases. This CDR3 contains 17 residues. Germline CDR1 is MDHEN and CDR2 is SYDVKM. For the CDR3, the DNA is TGTGCCAGCAGTTTGAGACTAGCTCTCAGCTCCTACAATGAGCAGTTCTTC. It is translated as CASSLRLALSSYNEQFF.

The rearrangement joins TRBV5-1 to TRBJ2-3; TRBD2 matches at 10 bases. J gave up 1 base and V 4 bases, and 6 bases lay outside the gene matches. The CDR3 spans 16 residues. Germline V gives CDR1 SGHRS, CDR2 YFSETQ. This CDR3 is CASSPTGTSGTDTQYF. The CDR3 nucleotides read TGCGCCAGCAGCCCGACCGGGACTAGCGGCACAGATACGCAGTATTTT.

The chain couples TRBV6-1 to TRBJ2-5, with TRBD2 matching over 11 bases. V was pared by 4 bases and J by 5 bases, with 9 bases of the junction left unmatched. Germline V gene lookup returns CDR1 MNHNS and CDR2 SASEGT. The CDR3 length is 16 residues. The CDR3 spells CASSGGLAGGLETQYF. The CDR3 DNA reads as TGTGCCAGCAGTGGAGGGTTAGCGGGGGGGCTGGAGACCCAGTACTTC.

The chain couples TRBV18 to TRBJ1-1; D is perhaps TRBD1 (6 bases). Germline CDR1 is KGHSH and CDR2 is LQKENI. V was cut by 4 bases and J by 1 base, with 13 bases left in between. CDR3 length: 15 residues. The CDR3 region has the DNA TGTGCCAGCTCACTAAATGTGGACAGGAACACTGAAGCTTTCTTT. As protein: CASSLNVDRNTEAFF.

The V call is TRBV10-3, the J call TRBJ1-6, with 9 nucleotides matching TRBD1. The germline V gene encodes CDR1 ENHRY and CDR2 SYGVKD. V shed 8 bases, J shed 9 bases, and the junction held 14 bases outside the gene matches. The CDR3 is made up of 16 amino acids. The CDR3 sequence: CAIGETKGQGISPLHF. For the CDR3, the DNA is TGTGCCATCGGCGAAACCAAGGGACAGGGAATTTCACCCCTCCACTTT.

V and J are TRBV4-3 and TRBJ1-4, with 9 bases lining up with TRBD1. The germline V gene has CDR1 LGHNA and CDR2 YSLEER. This CDR3 region has 15 residues. V lost 2 bases to trimming and J lost 8 bases; unmatched junction nucleotides: 6. CDR3: CASSQLQGAREKLFF. Here the CDR3 DNA reads TGCGCCAGCAGCCAACTACAGGGGGCCAGAGAAAAACTGTTTTTT.

The chain recombines TRBV5-1 with TRBJ1-6; no reliable D call. This CDR3 has 15 amino acids. Trimming stripped 4 bases from V and 9 bases from J, with 17 bases between. Germline CDR1 is SGHRS and CDR2 is YFSETQ. In nucleotides, the CDR3 is TGCGCCAGCAGCAGCGTTACCATCGGGGTTTCACCCCTCCACTTT. This translates into CASSSVTIGVSPLHF.

The chain is built from TRBV7-2 and TRBJ1-5, with a weak D call TRBD1 (5 bases). The CDR3 spans 14 residues. Trimming stripped 0 bases from V and 6 bases from J, with 9 bases between. Per germline, CDR1 SGHTA and CDR2 FQGNSA. The CDR3 DNA follows: TGTGCCAGCAGCTTAGCCCAGGGAGGTCAGCCCCAGCATTTT. Its protein is CASSLAQGGQPQHF.

This clone was seen only a few times. This chain links TRBV9 with TRBJ2-5, with 9 bases that match TRBD2. CDR1 is SGDLS, CDR2 YYNGEE, per germline. Trimming at V came to 1 base and at J to 0 bases, leaving 4 bases not matched to a gene. CDR3 length: 16 amino acids. The CDR3 loop is CASSVSQRGDQETQYF. Here the CDR3 DNA reads TGTGCCAGCAGCGTATCTCAGCGGGGGGACCAAGAGACCCAGTACTTC.

J is TRBJ2-7 and V is TRBV5-6, with TRBD1 matching 7 bases. This CDR3 spans 16 amino acids. The germline V gene has CDR1 SGHDT and CDR2 YYEEEE. With 4 bases clipped from V and 1 base from J, the junction kept 11 bases outside the gene matches. The CDR3 region is CASSPARDSASYEQYF. The DNA for the CDR3 is TGTGCCAGCAGCCCGGCTCGGGACAGCGCATCCTACGAGCAGTACTTC.

Remarks on this clone: The junction differs from germline at one of its ends, possibly a read error. The rearrangement links TRBV19 to TRBJ2-7; D ambiguous. Germline-derived CDR1 and CDR2 are LNHDA and SQIVND (reference sequence). The CDR3 has 15 residues. CDR3 nucleotides: TGTGCCAGTAGTACCCGATTAGGTAGCTCCAACGAGCAGTACTTC. It translates to CASSTRLGSSNEQYF.